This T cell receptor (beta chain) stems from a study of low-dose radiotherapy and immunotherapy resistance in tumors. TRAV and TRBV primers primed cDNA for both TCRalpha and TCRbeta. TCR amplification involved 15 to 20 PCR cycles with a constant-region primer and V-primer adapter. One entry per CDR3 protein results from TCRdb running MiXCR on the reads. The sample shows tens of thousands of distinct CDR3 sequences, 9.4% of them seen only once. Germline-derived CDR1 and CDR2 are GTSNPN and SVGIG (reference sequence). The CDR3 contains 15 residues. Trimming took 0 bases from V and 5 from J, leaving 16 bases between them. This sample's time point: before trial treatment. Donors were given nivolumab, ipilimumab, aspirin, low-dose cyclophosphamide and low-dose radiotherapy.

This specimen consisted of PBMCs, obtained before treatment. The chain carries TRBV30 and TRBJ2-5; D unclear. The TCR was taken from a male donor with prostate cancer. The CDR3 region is CAWSVLPEAWETQYF. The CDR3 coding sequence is TGTGCCTGGAGTGTACTACCCGAAGCCTGGGAGACCCAGTACTTC.